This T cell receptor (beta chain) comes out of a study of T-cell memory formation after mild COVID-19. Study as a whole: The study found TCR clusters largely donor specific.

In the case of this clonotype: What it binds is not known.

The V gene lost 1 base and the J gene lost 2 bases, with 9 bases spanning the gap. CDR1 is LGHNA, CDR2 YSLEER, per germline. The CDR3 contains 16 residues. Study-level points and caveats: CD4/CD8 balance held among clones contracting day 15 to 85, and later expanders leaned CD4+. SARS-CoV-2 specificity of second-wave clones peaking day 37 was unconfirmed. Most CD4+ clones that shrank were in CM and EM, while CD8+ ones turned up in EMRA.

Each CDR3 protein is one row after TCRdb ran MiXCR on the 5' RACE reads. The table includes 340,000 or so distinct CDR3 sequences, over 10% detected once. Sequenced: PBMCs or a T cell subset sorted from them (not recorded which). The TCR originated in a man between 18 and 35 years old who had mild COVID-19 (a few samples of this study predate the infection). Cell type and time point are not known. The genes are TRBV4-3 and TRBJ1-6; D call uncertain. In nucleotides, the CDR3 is TGCGCCAGCAGCCAAGCCCATGTAGCCTATAATTCACCCCTCCACTTT. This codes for CASSQAHVAYNSPLHF.